This T cell receptor beta chain was documented in a study of blood T cell repertoires in COVID-19. Study-level background: Material from acute and convalescent COVID-19 was sourced from the United States, Italy and Spain.

In the source study's methods: From reference gene primer amplification, estimates of nucleated cell counts were derived. Method: immunoSEQ multiplex PCR; TCRdb's copy keeps in-frame clones and lacks some. V and J calls and clone size are copied from that table; D and trimming were computed from the DNA. The table lists 300,000 to 450,000 clones, around 87% of them singletons. V lost 2 bases and J 5 bases, leaving 7 bases between the germline ends. This CDR3 has 13 amino acids. Per germline, CDR1 MNHEY and CDR2 SVGEGT. The chain is built from TRBV6-2 or TRBV6-3 and TRBJ2-1, with a possible D match to TRBD2 (6 bases). The clonotype originates from a woman between 25 and 40 years old with COVID-19, enrolled during active disease. Sequencing was done on a sample of peripheral blood. The CDR3 here is CASSYGGNNEQFF. As DNA, the CDR3 is TGTGCCAGCAGTTACGGCGGGAACAATGAGCAGTTCTTC.